This TCR beta chain is from a study of human T cells and chemical hapten exposure. The study's findings and limits: Versus controls, expanded TCRs had significantly more large CDR3 similarity clusters.

Germline CDR1 SGHRS, CDR2 YFSETQ. This CDR3 has 15 residues. The V end was cut by 6 bases, the J end by 0 bases, with 15 bases between. The sample's time point: patch test 2, 6 weeks after DPC sensitization. Treatment given: therapeutic diphenylcyclopropenone sensitization with weekly scalp DPC. This clonotype was detected a few times. The antigen remains undetermined. TCRdb re-called the RACE reads through MiXCR, storing one row per CDR3 protein. The table has 140,000 or so distinct CDR3 sequences, approximately 10% seen once. This chain joins TRBV5-1 and TRBJ2-5, with D perhaps TRBD2 (5 bases). The sequences come from whole blood, collected in connection with sensitization to the hapten diphenylcyclopropenone (DPC). This TCR came from a woman aged 45-65 years with alopecia areata. Some clones in this sample may be carry-over from other donors' samples. DNA of the CDR3: TGCGCCAGCACCCTCGGCGGCGGGTACCAAGAGACCCAGTACTTC. This sequence encodes CASTLGGGYQETQYF.